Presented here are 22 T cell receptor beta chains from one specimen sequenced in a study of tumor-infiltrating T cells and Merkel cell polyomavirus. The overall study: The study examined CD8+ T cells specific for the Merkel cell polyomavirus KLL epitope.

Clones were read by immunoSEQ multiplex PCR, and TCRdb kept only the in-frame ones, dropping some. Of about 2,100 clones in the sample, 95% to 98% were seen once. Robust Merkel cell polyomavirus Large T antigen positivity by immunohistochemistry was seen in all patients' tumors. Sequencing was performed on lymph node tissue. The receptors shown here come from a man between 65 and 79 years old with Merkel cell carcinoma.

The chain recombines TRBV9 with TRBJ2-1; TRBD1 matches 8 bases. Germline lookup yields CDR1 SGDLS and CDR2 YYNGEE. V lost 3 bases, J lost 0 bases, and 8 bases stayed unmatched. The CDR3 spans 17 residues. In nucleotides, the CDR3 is TGTGCCAGCAGCGGTGGATACAGGGGGGCCTCCTACAATGAGCAGTTCTTC. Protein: CASSGGYRGASYNEQFF.

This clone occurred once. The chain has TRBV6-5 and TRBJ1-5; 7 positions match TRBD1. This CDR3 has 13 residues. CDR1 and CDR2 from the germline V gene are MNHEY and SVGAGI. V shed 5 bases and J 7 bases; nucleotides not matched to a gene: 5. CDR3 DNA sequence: TGTGCCAGCAGTCCACAGGGGAACCAGCCCCAGCATTTT. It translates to CASSPQGNQPQHF.

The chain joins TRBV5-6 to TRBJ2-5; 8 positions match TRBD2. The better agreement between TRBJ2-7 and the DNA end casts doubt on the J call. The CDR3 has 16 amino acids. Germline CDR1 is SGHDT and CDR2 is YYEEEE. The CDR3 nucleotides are TGTGCCAGCAGCCCCGGACTAGCAGAGAGCTCCTACGAGCAGTACTTC. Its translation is CASSPGLAESSYEQYF.

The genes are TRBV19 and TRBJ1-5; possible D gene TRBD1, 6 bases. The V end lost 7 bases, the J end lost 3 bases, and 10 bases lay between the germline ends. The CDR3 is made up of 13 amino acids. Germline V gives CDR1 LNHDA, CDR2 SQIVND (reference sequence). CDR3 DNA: TGTGCCAGTATGGACAGCCCCAATCAGCCCCAGCATTTT. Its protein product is CASMDSPNQPQHF.

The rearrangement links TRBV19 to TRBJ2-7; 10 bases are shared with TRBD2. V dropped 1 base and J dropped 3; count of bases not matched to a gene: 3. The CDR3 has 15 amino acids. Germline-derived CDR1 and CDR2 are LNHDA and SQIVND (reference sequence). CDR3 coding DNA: TGTGCCAGTAGTATAGGGGCTAGCGGGAGCTACGAGCAGTACTTC. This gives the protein CASSIGASGSYEQYF.

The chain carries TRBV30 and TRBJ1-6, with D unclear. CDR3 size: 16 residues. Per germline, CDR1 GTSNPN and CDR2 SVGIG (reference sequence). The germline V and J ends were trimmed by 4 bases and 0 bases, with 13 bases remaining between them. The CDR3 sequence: CAWNLGRGSYNSPLHF. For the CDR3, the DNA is TGTGCCTGGAATTTGGGTCGGGGCTCCTATAATTCACCCCTCCACTTT.

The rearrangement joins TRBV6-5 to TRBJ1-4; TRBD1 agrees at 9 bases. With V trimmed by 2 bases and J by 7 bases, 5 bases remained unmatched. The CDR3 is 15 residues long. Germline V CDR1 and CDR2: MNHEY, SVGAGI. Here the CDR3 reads CASSYRADRGEKLFF. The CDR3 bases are TGTGCCAGCAGTTACCGAGCGGACAGGGGTGAAAAACTGTTTTTT.

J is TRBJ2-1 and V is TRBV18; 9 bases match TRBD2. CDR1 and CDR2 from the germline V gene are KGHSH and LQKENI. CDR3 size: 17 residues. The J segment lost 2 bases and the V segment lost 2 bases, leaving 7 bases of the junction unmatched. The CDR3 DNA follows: TGTGCCAGCTCACCAATACTAGCGGGTAGGACCTACAATGAGCAGTTCTTC. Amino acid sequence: CASSPILAGRTYNEQFF.

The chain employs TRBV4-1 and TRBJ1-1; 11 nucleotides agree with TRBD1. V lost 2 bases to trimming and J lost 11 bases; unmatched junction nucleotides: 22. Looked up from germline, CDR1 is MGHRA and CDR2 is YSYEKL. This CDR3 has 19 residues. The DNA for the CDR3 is TGCGCCAGCAGCCAAAGTCCTTCACCTACCGGGACAGGGGGGTTCGGGGCTTTCTTT. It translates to CASSQSPSPTGTGGFGAFF.

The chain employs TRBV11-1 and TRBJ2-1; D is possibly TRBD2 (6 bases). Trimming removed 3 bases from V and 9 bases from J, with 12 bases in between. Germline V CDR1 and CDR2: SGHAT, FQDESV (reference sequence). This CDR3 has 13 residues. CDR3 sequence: CASSFQLGSEQFF. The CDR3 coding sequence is TGTGCCAGCAGCTTCCAACTCGGGAGTGAGCAGTTCTTC.

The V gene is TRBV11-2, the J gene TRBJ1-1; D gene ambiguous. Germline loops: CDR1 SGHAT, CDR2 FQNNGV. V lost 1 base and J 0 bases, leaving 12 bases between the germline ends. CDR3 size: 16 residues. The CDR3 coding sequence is TGTGCCAGCAGCTTAGTGCAGGTCGGAATGAACACTGAAGCTTTCTTT. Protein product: CASSLVQVGMNTEAFF.

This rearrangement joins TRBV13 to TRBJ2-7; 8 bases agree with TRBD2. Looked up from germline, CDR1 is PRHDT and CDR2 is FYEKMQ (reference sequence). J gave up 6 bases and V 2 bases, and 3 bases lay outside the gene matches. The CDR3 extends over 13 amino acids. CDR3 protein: CASSLRLAGEQYV. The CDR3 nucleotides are TGTGCCAGCAGCTTACGGCTAGCGGGCGAGCAGTACGTC.

The CDR3 here is CASSLQGAGETQYF. CDR3 nucleotides: TGTGCCAGCAGCCTACAGGGGGCCGGGGAGACCCAGTACTTC. The chain couples TRBV7-9 to TRBJ2-5; 9 positions agree with TRBD1. The CDR3 contains 14 residues. J was trimmed by 5 bases and V by 5 bases; bases with no gene match: 6. From germline, CDR1 is SEHNR and CDR2 FQNEAQ (reference sequence).

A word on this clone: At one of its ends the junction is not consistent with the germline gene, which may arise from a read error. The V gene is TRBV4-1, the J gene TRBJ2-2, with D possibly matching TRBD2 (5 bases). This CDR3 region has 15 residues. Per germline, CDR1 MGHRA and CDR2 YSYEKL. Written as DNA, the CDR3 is TGCGCCAGCAGCCCCCTAAAGGCCGGTACCGGGGAGCTATTTTTT. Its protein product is CASSPLKAGTGELFF.

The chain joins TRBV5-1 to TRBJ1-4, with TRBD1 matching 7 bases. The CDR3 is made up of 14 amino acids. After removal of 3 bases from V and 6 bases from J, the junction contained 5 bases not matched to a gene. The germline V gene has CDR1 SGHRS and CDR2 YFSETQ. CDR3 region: CASSSQGWDEKLFF. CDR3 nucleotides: TGCGCCAGCAGCTCACAGGGGTGGGATGAAAAACTGTTTTTT.

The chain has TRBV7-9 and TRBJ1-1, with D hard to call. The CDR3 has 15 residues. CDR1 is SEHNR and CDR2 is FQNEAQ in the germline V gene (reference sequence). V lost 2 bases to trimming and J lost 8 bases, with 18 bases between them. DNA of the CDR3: TGTGCCAGCAGCTTACTGTCGCAGGCAAATAGAGAAGCTTTCTTT. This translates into CASSLLSQANREAFF. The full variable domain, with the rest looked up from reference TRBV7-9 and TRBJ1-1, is DTGVSQNPRHKITKRGQNVTFRCDPISEHNRLYWYRQTLGQGPEFLTYFQNEAQLEKSRLLSDRFSAERPKGSFSTLEIQRTEQGDSAMYLCASSLLSQANREAFFGQGTRLTVV.

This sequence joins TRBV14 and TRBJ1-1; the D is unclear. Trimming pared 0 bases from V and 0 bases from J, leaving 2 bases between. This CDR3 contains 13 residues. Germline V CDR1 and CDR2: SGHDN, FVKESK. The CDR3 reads CASSQDLNTEAFF. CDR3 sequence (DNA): TGTGCCAGCAGCCAAGACTTGAACACTGAAGCTTTCTTT.

This CDR3 is CASSLEVTGSGDTQYF. The CDR3 bases are TGCGCCAGCAGCTTGGAAGTGACAGGCAGTGGGGATACGCAGTATTTT. This sequence joins TRBV5-1 and TRBJ2-3; D may be TRBD1 (6 bases). The CDR3 has 16 amino acids. V gave up 0 bases and J gave up 6 bases, with 17 bases separating them. Germline values: CDR1 SGHRS, CDR2 YFSETQ.

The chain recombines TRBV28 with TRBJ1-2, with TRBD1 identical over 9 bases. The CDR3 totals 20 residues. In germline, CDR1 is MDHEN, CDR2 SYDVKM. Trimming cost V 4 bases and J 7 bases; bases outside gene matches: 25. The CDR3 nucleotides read TGTGCCAGCAGTTCTATGTACAGATCGTCCGGACAGGGGACCAATCGTGGCTACACCTTC. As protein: CASSSMYRSSGQGTNRGYTF.

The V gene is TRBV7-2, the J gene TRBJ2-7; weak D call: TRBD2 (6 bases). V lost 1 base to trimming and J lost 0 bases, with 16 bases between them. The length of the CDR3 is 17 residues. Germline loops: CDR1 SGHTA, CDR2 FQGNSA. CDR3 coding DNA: TGTGCCAGCAGCTTAGGTGCGGGACGTGACGACTCCTACGAGCAGTACTTC. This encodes CASSLGAGRDDSYEQYF. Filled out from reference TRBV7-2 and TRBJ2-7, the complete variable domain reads GAGVSQSPSNKVTEKGKDVELRCDPISGHTALYWYRQSLGQGLEFLIYFQGNSAPDKSGLPSDRFSAERTGGSVSTLTIQRTQQEDSAVYLCASSLGAGRDDSYEQYFGPGTRLTVT.

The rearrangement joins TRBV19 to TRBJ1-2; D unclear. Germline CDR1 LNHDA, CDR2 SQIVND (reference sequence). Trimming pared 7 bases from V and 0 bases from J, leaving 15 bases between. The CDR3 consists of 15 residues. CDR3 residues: CASTLHPAANYGYTF. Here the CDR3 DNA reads TGTGCCAGTACCCTACACCCGGCGGCTAACTATGGCTACACCTTC. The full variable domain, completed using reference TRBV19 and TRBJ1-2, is DGGITQSPKYLFRKEGQNVTLSCEQNLNHDAMYWYRQDPGQGLRLIYYSQIVNDFQKGDIAEGYSVSREKKESFPLTVTSAQKNPTAFYLCASTLHPAANYGYTFGSGTRLTVV.

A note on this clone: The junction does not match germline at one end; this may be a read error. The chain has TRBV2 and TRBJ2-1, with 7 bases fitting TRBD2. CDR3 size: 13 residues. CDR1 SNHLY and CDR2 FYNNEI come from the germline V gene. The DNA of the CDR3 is TGTGCCAGCAGTGAGGATCTCGGGGGAGGGAGGATCTTC. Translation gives CASSEDLGGGRIF.